Each of the 10 T cell receptor beta chains below was sequenced from the same sample in a study of T cells after yellow fever vaccination. TCRdb called the 5' RACE reads again in MiXCR, with one record for every CDR3 protein. The data contain around 320,000 distinct CDR3 sequences, approximately 10% of them seen just once; the ten biggest clones take up around 3.1%. This specimen was CD4+ T cells sorted from PBMCs, taken 5 days after the yellow fever booster vaccination. The receptors here all came from a man aged 18 to 29 who received the YFV17D yellow fever vaccine.

This clonotype was seen repeatedly, ten times or more. This rearrangement joins TRBV12-3 or TRBV12-4 to TRBJ1-2; TRBD1 aligns across 8 bases. The J segment lost 1 base and the V segment lost 7 bases, leaving 5 bases of the junction unmatched. This CDR3 region has 14 residues. This chain's CDR3 is CASTNRGVNYGYTF. The CDR3 nucleotides read TGTGCCAGCACGAACAGGGGGGTTAACTATGGCTACACCTTC.

V and J are TRBV3-1 and TRBJ2-1; 9 nucleotides align to TRBD2. CDR1 is LGHDT and CDR2 is YNNKEL in the germline V gene (reference sequence). V lost 5 bases and J lost 4; bases outside the gene matches: 9. CDR3 length: 16 amino acids. CDR3 amino acids: CASSSAVLAGYNEQFF. In DNA form, the CDR3 reads TGTGCCAGCAGCTCCGCCGTTCTAGCGGGGTACAATGAGCAGTTCTTC.

V and J are TRBV6-2 or TRBV6-3 and TRBJ2-4; D may be TRBD1 (5 bases). Germline CDR1 reads MNHEY; CDR2 reads SVGEGT. Trimming removed 6 bases at V and 0 bases at J, with 15 bases between. This CDR3 contains 16 residues. The CDR3 here is CASSDRQSLAKNIQYF. The CDR3 DNA sequence: TGTGCCAGCAGCGACCGACAGTCCTTAGCCAAAAACATTCAGTACTTC.

In this sample, this clonotype turned up a few times. The rearrangement links TRBV27 to TRBJ2-5; no clear D. V lost 2 bases, J lost 5 bases, and 18 bases lay in between. Germline V gives CDR1 MNHEY, CDR2 SMNVEV (reference sequence). The CDR3 runs 16 residues. The CDR3 DNA reads as TGTGCCAGCAGTTTAATGCCCAGCTCTCTGCCTGAGACCCAGTACTTC. Protein product: CASSLMPSSLPETQYF.

In this sample, this clonotype turned up many times. J is TRBJ2-2 and V is TRBV4-1; D is perhaps TRBD1 or TRBD2 (6 bases each). Trimming shortened V by 3 bases and J by 2 bases, and 19 bases separated the two germline ends. From germline, CDR1 is MGHRA and CDR2 YSYEKL. The CDR3 totals 18 residues. CDR3: CASSHPSRRGQNTGELFF. The DNA of the CDR3 is TGCGCCAGCAGCCATCCCAGTAGGAGGGGACAAAACACCGGGGAGCTGTTTTTT.

The genes are TRBV5-1 and TRBJ2-3, with D unresolved. V was pared by 0 bases and J by 3 bases, with 14 bases between. The CDR3 is made up of 16 amino acids. Germline V gene lookup returns CDR1 SGHRS and CDR2 YFSETQ. The CDR3 here is CASSLASGYGTDTQYF. CDR3 in DNA: TGCGCCAGCAGCTTGGCCTCTGGTTATGGTACAGATACGCAGTATTTT. Using reference TRBV5-1 and TRBJ2-3 for the parts outside the CDR3, the full variable domain is KAGVTQTPRYLIKTRGQQVTLSCSPISGHRSVSWYQQTPGQGLQFLFEYFSETQRNKGNFPGRFSGRQFSNSRSEMNVSTLELGDSALYLCASSLASGYGTDTQYFGPGTRLTVL.

This clonotype was seen a handful of times. The chain combines TRBV6-6 with TRBJ2-2; D may be TRBD1 (6 bases). V lost 5 bases and J 6 bases, leaving 19 bases between the germline ends. CDR3 length: 16 amino acids. Germline CDR1 MNHNY, CDR2 SVGAGI (reference sequence). CDR3 nucleotide sequence: TGTGCCAGCAGTGGGTTCAGGGGAAGTGTTTCCGGGGAGCTGTTTTTT. Its protein is CASSGFRGSVSGELFF.

This clonotype has only a few counts. The genes are TRBV7-9 and TRBJ2-7, with 7 bases fitting TRBD2. The V gene end was trimmed by 3 bases and the J gene end by 0 bases; junction bases not matched to a gene: 2. Germline V gene sequence: CDR1 SEHNR, CDR2 FQNEAQ (reference sequence). This CDR3 comprises 14 residues. The CDR3 is CASSFSGVSYEQYF. CDR3 DNA: TGTGCCAGCAGCTTCAGCGGGGTCTCCTACGAGCAGTACTTC.

The rearrangement uses TRBV6-5 and TRBJ2-3; 9 bases map to TRBD1. Germline CDR1 reads MNHEY; CDR2 reads SVGAGI. This CDR3 has 17 residues. The trim removed 2 bases at V and 5 bases at J, leaving 11 bases unmatched. The CDR3 reads CASSYPPSPGQGDTQYF. As DNA, the CDR3 is TGTGCCAGCAGTTACCCACCATCGCCGGGACAGGGAGATACGCAGTATTTT.

This clonotype was seen a handful of times. J is TRBJ1-1 and V is TRBV6-1; 8 bases line up with TRBD1. This CDR3 has 13 residues. Per germline, CDR1 MNHNS and CDR2 SASEGT. J was trimmed by 8 bases and V by 0 bases; bases with no gene match: 2. In DNA, the CDR3 is TGTGCCAGCAGTGAAGCGGACAGGGAGGAAGCTTTCTTT. Its protein is CASSEADREEAFF.